This TCR beta chain appears in the sequencing data of a study of T cell repertoires in cytomegalovirus infection. Study summary: Used in the study were CMV epitopes, some recently identified and HLA-C-restricted, others well-studied and HLA-B-restricted. In public TCR beta signatures, there were indications of both CMV infection and matching HLA type. Overall study results and limits: Of the TCR beta families, the public ones yielded a cumulative frequency that identified carriers of CMV plus the relevant HLA. The response measured ex vivo was dominated by TCR beta clonotypes (HLA-C-restricted and CMV-specific).

The CDR3 runs 15 residues. The germline V gene encodes CDR1 SGHKS and CDR2 YYEKEE (reference sequence). The J segment lost 5 bases and the V segment lost 0 bases, leaving 3 bases of the junction unmatched. On this clonotype itself: The antigen is unknown.

Each CDR3 protein gets one entry after TCRdb re-called the reads with MiXCR. This sample has 650,000 to 850,000 distinct CDR3 sequences; 25% to 35% occur once, and the top ten carry around 13%. This clonotype was obtained from a human donor in good health (CMV status not recorded). Some clones in this sample may be carry-over from other donors' samples. The sample was cultured CD8+ T cells from PBMCs, taken from culture after CMV antigen stimulation. The V and J genes are TRBV5-5 and TRBJ1-5, with 9 bases identical to TRBD1. CDR3 sequence reads: CASSLDGTGYQPQHF. CDR3 DNA: TGTGCCAGCAGCTTGGATGGGACAGGGTATCAGCCCCAGCATTTT.